Listed below are T cell receptor beta chains from one sample, sequenced in a study of blood T cells in healthy people across ages. Each CDR3 protein gets one entry after TCRdb re-called the 5' RACE reads with MiXCR. The table includes approximately 800,000 distinct CDR3 sequences, roughly 50% detected once. The source material was blood. The receptors come from a man older than 75 in good health. Each CDR3 is given with its conserved first and last residue. D genes are given only for firm matches. Expanded clones are given a class, and other clones once, few, many or no size at all.

V gene,CDR3 length,J gene,clone size,D gene,CDR3 protein,CDR3 DNA
TRBV3-1,16,TRBJ1-6,-,-,CASSHRTGITNSPLHF,TGTGCCAGCAGCCACAGAACAGGGATAACCAATTCACCCCTCCACTTT
TRBV20-1,13,TRBJ2-1,once,-,CSGVRDQYNEQFF,TGCAGTGGTGTGCGGGACCAATACAATGAGCAGTTCTTC
TRBV9,14,TRBJ2-1,few,TRBD2,CASSSRGVYNEQFF,TGTGCCAGCAGCAGCCGGGGGGTCTACAATGAGCAGTTCTTC
TRBV19,18,TRBJ2-7,-,TRBD2,CASSIALAAASSSYEQYF,TGTGCCAGTAGTATAGCCCTAGCGGCCGCGTCCAGCTCCTACGAGCAGTACTTC
TRBV24-1,13,TRBJ1-6,-,TRBD1,CATSDRANSPLHF,TGTGCCACCTCGGACAGGGCCAATTCACCCCTCCACTTT
TRBV2,14,TRBJ2-5,once,-,CASSEGHVQETQYF,TGTGCCAGCAGCGAGGGACATGTCCAAGAGACCCAGTACTTC
TRBV2,13,TRBJ2-5,-,-,CASSDGRRRTQYF,TGTGCCAGCAGTGACGGGCGACGTCGGACCCAGTACTTC
TRBV11-2,15,TRBJ2-1,-,TRBD2,CASSPLAGARGEQFF,TGTGCCAGCAGCCCACTGGCGGGAGCCCGGGGTGAGCAGTTCTTC
TRBV25-1,15,TRBJ1-1,-,TRBD1,CASSEPQGKGTEAFF,TGTGCCAGCAGTGAACCACAGGGGAAGGGCACTGAAGCTTTCTTT
TRBV30,16,TRBJ1-2,few,TRBD1,CAWSGGKGQGEYGYTF,TGTGCCTGGAGCGGCGGGAAAGGACAGGGGGAATATGGCTACACCTTC
TRBV3-1,15,TRBJ1-6,-,-,CASSSTRGKDSPLHF,TGTGCCAGCAGCTCCACCCGGGGTAAGGATTCACCCCTCCACTTT
TRBV6-6,11,TRBJ1-1,-,-,CASSYVTEAFF,TGTGCTAGCAGTTACGTCACTGAAGCTTTCTTT
TRBV6-1,15,TRBJ2-1,-,TRBD2,CASSATSGRRNEQFF,TGTGCCAGCAGTGCGACTAGCGGGAGGCGGAATGAGCAGTTCTTC
TRBV29-1,12,TRBJ2-4,-,-,CSVGGAADIQYF,TGCAGCGTCGGCGGGGCGGCTGACATTCAGTACTTC
TRBV11-2,17,TRBJ2-6,-,-,CASSAEQGRSGANVLTF,TGTGCCAGCAGCGCGGAACAGGGTCGCTCTGGGGCCAACGTCCTGACTTTC